Each of the 3 T cell receptor beta chains below was sequenced from the same sample in a study of radiotherapy plus CTLA-4 blockade in lung cancer. The method was immunoSEQ multiplex PCR; TCRdb's version includes in-frame clones alone and lacks a portion of them. The sample shows over 100,000 clones, just under 90% of them seen only once. This specimen was peripheral blood, taken from a patient treated with radiotherapy plus ipilimumab. The receptors come from a human donor with non-small cell lung cancer that progressed on radiotherapy plus ipilimumab.

This chain uses TRBV6-1 with TRBJ1-4, with a tentative D call TRBD1 (6 bases). Trimming removed 3 bases at V and 0 bases at J, with 14 bases between. Germline CDR1 reads MNHNS; CDR2 reads SASEGT. The CDR3 totals 17 residues. CDR3 protein: CASSDRGTSATNEKLFF. The CDR3 bases are TGTGCCAGCAGTGACAGGGGAACTAGTGCAACTAATGAAAAACTGTTTTTT.

V is TRBV6-5 and J is TRBJ1-1; the D is unclear. The germline V gene has CDR1 MNHEY and CDR2 SVGAGI. Trimming pared 4 bases from V and 0 bases from J, leaving 9 bases between. The length of the CDR3 is 14 residues. CDR3 protein: CASSFRLLNTEAFF. CDR3 DNA sequence: TGTGCCAGCAGTTTTCGACTCCTGAACACTGAAGCTTTCTTT.

The V and J genes are TRBV6-6 and TRBJ2-2; D gene ambiguous. CDR1 is MNHNY, CDR2 SVGAGI, per germline (reference sequence). The CDR3 runs 15 residues. The germline V and J ends were trimmed by 6 bases and 4 bases, with 15 bases remaining between them. The CDR3 is CASSKLSPATGELFF. The CDR3, as DNA: TGTGCCAGCAGCAAACTTAGTCCGGCCACCGGGGAGCTGTTTTTT.